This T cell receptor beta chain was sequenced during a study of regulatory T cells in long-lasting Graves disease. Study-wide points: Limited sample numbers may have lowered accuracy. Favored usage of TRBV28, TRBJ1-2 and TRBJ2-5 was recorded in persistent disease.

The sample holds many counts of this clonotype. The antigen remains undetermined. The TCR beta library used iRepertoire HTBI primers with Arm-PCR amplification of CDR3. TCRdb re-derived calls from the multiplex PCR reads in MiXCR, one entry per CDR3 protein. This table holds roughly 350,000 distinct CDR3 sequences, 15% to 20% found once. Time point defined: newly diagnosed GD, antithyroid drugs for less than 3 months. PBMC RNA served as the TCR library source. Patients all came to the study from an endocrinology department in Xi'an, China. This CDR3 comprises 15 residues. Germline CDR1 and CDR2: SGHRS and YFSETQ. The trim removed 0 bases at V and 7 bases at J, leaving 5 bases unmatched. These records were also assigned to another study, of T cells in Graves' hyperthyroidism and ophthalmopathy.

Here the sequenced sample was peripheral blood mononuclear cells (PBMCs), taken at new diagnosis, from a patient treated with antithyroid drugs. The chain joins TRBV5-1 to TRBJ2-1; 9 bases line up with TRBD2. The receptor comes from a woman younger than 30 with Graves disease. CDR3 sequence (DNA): TGCGCCAGCAGCTTGGCCCTAGCGGGATTAAATGAGCAGTTCTTC. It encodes CASSLALAGLNEQFF.